Each of the 18 T cell receptor beta chains below was sequenced from the same sample in a study of blood T cell repertoires in COVID-19 (dated by TCRdb to about 2020). Library construction relied on the immunoSEQ multiplex PCR assay. The table was pulled from immuneACCESS by TCRdb, which kept in-frame rearrangements only. Such tables lose some clones; where checked, under half of the loss comes from unresolved V genes, and the rest has no known cause. Here the sample has approximately 300,000 clones; around four fifths occur a single time. In total, the top ten clones hold about 4% of the sample. Sequenced sample: peripheral blood. These receptors were obtained from a woman aged 50 to 65 with active or convalescent COVID-19.

The J gene is TRBJ2-7, the V gene TRBV27; the match to TRBD2 covers 13 bases. This CDR3 is 15 amino acids long. V dropped 5 bases and J dropped 6; count of bases not matched to a gene: 7. The germline V gene has CDR1 MNHEY and CDR2 SMNVEV (reference sequence). For the CDR3, the DNA is TGTGCCAGCAGTCACGGGACTAGCGGGACTAGCGAGCAGTACTTC. It is translated as CASSHGTSGTSEQYF.

V usage is TRBV3-1 (or the pseudogene TRBV3-2) and J usage is TRBJ2-4; TRBD2 matches 7 bases. CDR3 length equals 18 residues. Looked up from germline, CDR1 is LGHDT and CDR2 is YNNKEL (reference sequence). With 1 base clipped from V and 0 bases from J, the junction kept 9 bases outside the gene matches. The CDR3 loop reads CASSQGEGLRLAKNIQYF. Written as DNA, the CDR3 is TGTGCCAGCAGCCAAGGGGAGGGCCTCAGACTAGCCAAAAACATTCAGTACTTC.

V is TRBV6-5 and J is TRBJ2-7; the match to TRBD1 covers 9 bases. The germline gives CDR1 MNHEY, CDR2 SVGAGI. This CDR3 is 15 amino acids long. V shed 0 bases, J shed 2 bases, and the junction held 2 bases outside the gene matches. In DNA, the CDR3 is TGTGCCAGCAGTTACTCGGGACAGGGTACCTACGAGCAGTACTTC. Translating gives CASSYSGQGTYEQYF.

This chain uses TRBV19 with TRBJ1-5; 9 nucleotides agree with TRBD1. There are 16 residues in the CDR3. CDR1 is LNHDA, CDR2 SQIVND, per germline (reference sequence). Trimming at V came to 3 bases and at J to 7 bases, leaving 10 bases not matched to a gene. The CDR3 sequence is CASSMTGTGTLQPQHF. As DNA, the CDR3 is TGTGCCAGTAGTATGACCGGGACAGGGACCCTGCAGCCCCAGCATTTT.

CDR3 residues: CASSLGVAGNEQYF. As DNA, the CDR3 is TGTGCCAGCAGTTTGGGTGTAGCGGGTAACGAGCAGTACTTC. V gene TRBV27 combines with J gene TRBJ2-7; 7 nucleotides match TRBD2. The CDR3 is made up of 14 amino acids. The J segment lost 5 bases and the V segment lost 3 bases, leaving 7 bases of the junction unmatched. Germline V gene sequence: CDR1 MNHEY, CDR2 SMNVEV (reference sequence).

The J gene is TRBJ2-3, the V gene TRBV19; 9 bases are shared with TRBD1. Germline trimming cut 5 bases from V and 0 bases from J; bases unmatched to any gene: 3. CDR3 length: 15 amino acids. Germline V gives CDR1 LNHDA, CDR2 SQIVND (reference sequence). This chain's CDR3 is CASSGDRESTDTQYF. In DNA, the CDR3 is TGTGCCAGTAGTGGGGACAGGGAGAGCACAGATACGCAGTATTTT.

This clone was picked up one time. CDR3 residues: CASSYGGPQHF. Here the CDR3 DNA reads TGTGCCAGCAGTTACGGCGGACCCCAGCATTTT. The rearrangement links TRBV6-2 or TRBV6-3 to TRBJ1-5; D is unclear. Germline CDR1 MNHEY, CDR2 SVGEGT. This CDR3 contains 11 residues. Trimming removed 2 bases from V and 10 bases from J, with 6 bases in between.

This clone was recorded at least ten times. V usage is TRBV5-8 and J usage is TRBJ2-7; D uncertain. V gave up 3 bases and J gave up 3 bases, with 10 bases separating them. The V gene's germline CDR1 is SGHTS and CDR2 YDEGEE. There are 13 residues in the CDR3. CDR3 amino acids: CASSYYFGYEQYF. The CDR3 bases are TGTGCCAGCAGCTACTACTTTGGCTACGAGCAGTACTTC. Full variable domain (outside the CDR3, taken from reference TRBV5-8 and TRBJ2-7): EAGVTQSPTHLIKTRGQQATLRCSPISGHTSVYWYQQALGLGLQFLLWYDEGEERNRGNFPPRFSGRQFPNYSSELNVNALELEDSALYLCASSYYFGYEQYFGPGTRLTVT.

The genes are TRBV11-2 and TRBJ2-2; D possibly corresponds to TRBD1 (5 bases). The germline V and J ends were trimmed by 1 base and 7 bases, with 10 bases remaining between them. Germline-derived CDR1 and CDR2 are SGHAT and FQNNGV. The CDR3 is made up of 14 amino acids. This CDR3 reads CASSLVAQGGELFF. CDR3 nucleotide sequence: TGTGCCAGCAGCTTAGTGGCTCAGGGCGGGGAGCTGTTTTTT.

The chain joins TRBV19 to TRBJ2-1, with 12 bases that match TRBD2. V lost 4 bases to trimming and J lost 7 bases; unmatched junction nucleotides: 14. Germline-derived CDR1 and CDR2 are LNHDA and SQIVND (reference sequence). The CDR3 length is 18 residues. The CDR3 DNA follows: TGTGCCAGTAGTACCTATCGGACTAGCGGGACTCTGTCGAATGAGCAGTTCTTC. It is translated as CASSTYRTSGTLSNEQFF.

The gene calls are TRBV6-4 and TRBJ2-1; weak D call: TRBD2 (5 bases). Trimming took 0 bases from V and 9 from J, leaving 12 bases between them. Germline V gene sequence: CDR1 MRHNA, CDR2 SNTAGT. The CDR3 extends over 14 amino acids. In nucleotides, the CDR3 is TGTGCCAGCAGTGACTCGATGGTCCGGGGTGAGCAGTTCTTC. It codes for CASSDSMVRGEQFF.

The chain is built from TRBV19 and TRBJ1-2; D unclear. V was pared by 6 bases and J by 5 bases, with 16 bases between. There are 14 residues in the CDR3. Germline loops: CDR1 LNHDA, CDR2 SQIVND (reference sequence). The CDR3 DNA reads as TGTGCCAGTAGCCGTACCCCAAGAACTTATGGCTACACCTTC. Protein: CASSRTPRTYGYTF.

This clone turned up a few times. V gene TRBV5-1 combines with J gene TRBJ2-3, with D maybe TRBD2 (6 bases). CDR1 and CDR2 (germline): SGHRS, YFSETQ. V lost 6 bases to trimming and J lost 0 bases, with 11 bases between them. This CDR3 spans 14 amino acids. Here the CDR3 DNA reads TGCGCCAGCATGCGGGGCGGGAGCACAGATACGCAGTATTTT. Translated, it gives CASMRGGSTDTQYF.

V gene TRBV6-5 combines with J gene TRBJ1-6; 8 bases fit TRBD1. The CDR3 has 14 residues. V dropped 6 bases and J dropped 7; count of bases not matched to a gene: 5. CDR1 and CDR2 from the germline V gene are MNHEY and SVGAGI. The CDR3 DNA sequence: TGTGCCAGCAGGGGGACAGGCAAGAATTCACCCCTCCACTTT. Its protein product is CASRGTGKNSPLHF.

This clone was seen a single time. This chain uses TRBV6-5 with TRBJ2-7, with 7 bases identical to TRBD2. The CDR3 is 13 amino acids. J was trimmed by 0 bases and V by 6 bases; bases with no gene match: 2. Germline-derived CDR1 and CDR2 are MNHEY and SVGAGI. Here the CDR3 DNA reads TGTGCCAGCAGGGCTAGCGGCTCCTACGAGCAGTACTTC. Translating gives CASRASGSYEQYF.

The chain links TRBV27 to TRBJ2-7; D uncertain. V lost 2 bases and J 4 bases, leaving 9 bases between the germline ends. Germline lookup yields CDR1 MNHEY and CDR2 SMNVEV (reference sequence). The length of the CDR3 is 13 residues. CDR3 DNA sequence: TGTGCCAGCAGTTTAACCCCACAATACGAGCAGTACTTC. As protein: CASSLTPQYEQYF.

The gene calls are TRBV27 and TRBJ1-1; D call uncertain. The CDR3 length is 14 residues. Germline V gene data show CDR1 as MNHEY and CDR2 as SMNVEV (reference sequence). Trimming removed 6 bases at V and 0 bases at J, with 11 bases between. The CDR3 loop reads CASRRSWVNTEAFF. CDR3 nucleotides: TGTGCCAGCAGGCGGAGTTGGGTGAACACTGAAGCTTTCTTT.

The chain uses TRBV27 and TRBJ2-3; 10 bases align to TRBD2. The length of the CDR3 is 17 residues. J gave up 4 bases and V 5 bases, and 12 bases lay outside the gene matches. In germline, CDR1 is MNHEY, CDR2 SMNVEV (reference sequence). The DNA of the CDR3 is TGTGCCAGCAGTCCGACCCCAGCGGGAGGGCTAGCAGATACGCAGTATTTT. This gives the protein CASSPTPAGGLADTQYF.